This TCR beta chain emerged from a study of T cells after yellow fever vaccination. General study results and limits: Most clones from primary vaccination were detected again post-booster (roughly 95% CD4, approximately 90% CD8). Within FACS-sorted repertoires, abundant clonotypes contaminating from the bulk population could be present.

The junction had 9 bases not matched to a gene; V was cut back by 3 bases and J by 5 bases. The CDR3 is 16 amino acids. Germline loops: CDR1 KGHDR, CDR2 SFDVKD. Worth noting for this clonotype: Its antigen is as yet unknown.

Template-switching 5'RACE yielded the TCR cDNA; a universal primer site and UMIs were added in the process. One entry per CDR3 protein, called by TCRdb with MiXCR from the 5' RACE reads. This sample carries 450,000 to 650,000 distinct CDR3 sequences, 21% of them seen once, and the ten largest clones take about a sixth. This material consisted of PBMCs, taken roughly 23 days after the first yellow fever vaccination. The sequence derives from a young man who received the YFV17D yellow fever vaccine. The chain combines TRBV24-1 with TRBJ2-3, with TRBD1 identical over 8 bases. CDR3 residues: CATSDLRQGSKDTQYF. CDR3 nucleotides: TGTGCCACCAGTGATCTCCGACAGGGGTCTAAAGATACGCAGTATTTT.